This TCR beta chain was retrieved from a study of shared clonotypes between healthy human individuals. Study findings and constraints: Despite large depth, sorted-subset datasets appeared incompletely sequenced.

CDR1 is SEHNR and CDR2 is FQNEAQ in the germline V gene (reference sequence). The CDR3 loop spans 15 amino acids. The ends lost 5 bases at V and 3 bases at J; junction bases unmatched: 7. Naive-designated CD8 cells lacked CD45RO, were positively enriched for CCR7, and omitted terminally differentiated effector memory CD45RA+ cells. Donation came from healthy HIV-negative adults that had no recent acute infections or vaccinations. A note on this clone: Its antigen is as yet unknown.

On sorted subsets, replicate PCRs used about 200 ng DNA, or 25,000 to 35,000 T cell genomes. Repertoires were generated with immunoSEQ multiplex PCR, while TCRdb's copy carries only in-frame clones and drops some. This sample has about 580,000 clones; roughly 98% occur once, and the top ten carry 0.3%. The source is a man younger than 40 in good health. Source material: naive CD8+ T cells sorted from blood. The V call is TRBV7-9, the J call TRBJ2-3; 8 bases match TRBD1. This CDR3 reads CASSPGQGSTDTQYF. For the CDR3, the DNA is TGTGCCAGCAGCCCCGGACAGGGAAGTACAGATACGCAGTATTTT.